Listed here are 6 T cell receptor beta chains from one sample, sequenced in a study of early T cells in non-severe SARS-CoV-2 infection. Using its own MiXCR run on the 5' RACE reads, TCRdb lists one record per CDR3 protein. The data contain 40,000 or so distinct CDR3 sequences, around 6% of them singletons. Material for sequencing was whole blood. The receptors come from an adult who was a healthcare worker with PCR-confirmed SARS-CoV-2 infection or an uninfected control (not recorded which).

This clonotype was found many times. This chain joins TRBV5-1 and TRBJ1-2, with 9 nucleotides matching TRBD1. Trimming at V came to 1 base and at J to 4 bases, leaving 11 bases not matched to a gene. Germline loops: CDR1 SGHRS, CDR2 YFSETQ. The CDR3 is 17 residues long. The CDR3 coding sequence is TGCGCCAGCAGCTTGTCGGGGGGACAGGGCCCTGGCTATGGCTACACCTTC. Amino acid sequence: CASSLSGGQGPGYGYTF.

This clonotype was recorded many times. This rearrangement joins TRBV20-1 to TRBJ2-7; a weak D match, TRBD2 (6 bases). V lost 4 bases and J lost 2, with 18 bases in between. Per the germline V gene, CDR1 is DFQATT and CDR2 is SNEGSKA (reference sequence). The CDR3 sequence is 15 residues long. CDR3 bases: TGCAGTGCTAATTCCCGGTGGGGACTGACCTACGAGCAGTACTTC. It codes for CSANSRWGLTYEQYF.

This clonotype was counted ten times or more. The CDR3 region has the DNA TGTGCCAGCAGTTATTCCGGGACAGGGCTTTCCGCGAACACCGGGGAGCTGTTTTTT. Protein: CASSYSGTGLSANTGELFF. The chain carries TRBV6-5 and TRBJ2-2; 9 bases are shared with TRBD1. Germline V gives CDR1 MNHEY, CDR2 SVGAGI. This CDR3 comprises 19 residues. V was pared by 3 bases and J by 0 bases, with 11 bases of the junction left unmatched.

A few counts support this clonotype. The chain joins TRBV6-1 to TRBJ2-7, with 7 bases identical to TRBD2. The CDR3 loop spans 11 amino acids. The germline V gene encodes CDR1 MNHNS and CDR2 SASEGT. The CDR3 DNA is TGTGCGGCGGGGGAATACGACGAGCAGTACTTC. Translated, it gives CAAGEYDEQYF.

This chain joins TRBV6-2 or TRBV6-3 and TRBJ1-6, with 8 bases fitting TRBD1. Germline CDR1 reads MNHEY; CDR2 reads SVGEGT. The length of the CDR3 is 15 residues. V shed 6 bases, J shed 2 bases, and the junction held 3 bases outside the gene matches. CDR3 amino acids: CASRTGEAYNSPLHF. The CDR3 DNA is TGTGCCAGCAGGACAGGGGAGGCCTATAATTCACCCCTCCACTTT.

To note about this clonotype: The junction and the germline gene differ at one end; a read error may be behind it. This chain connects TRBV6-1 to TRBJ1-1, with TRBD1 identical over 7 bases. Germline values: CDR1 MNHNS, CDR2 SASEGT. This CDR3 region has 14 residues. CDR3 coding DNA: TGTGCCAGCAGGGAAGACAGGGAGGTCACTGAAGCTTTCTTT. Protein: CASREDREVTEAFF.